Below are 4 T cell receptor beta chains sequenced from a single sample in a study of T-cell reconstitution after alpha-beta-depleted transplantation in children (dated by TCRdb to between 2015 and 2016). Taken with the paper, the label for time point translates to: day 60 (about 2 months) after transplantation. According to the study, the label for this sample's treatment or condition signals: allogeneic hematopoietic cell transplantation with graft depleted of TCRalphabeta T cells and CD19 B cells. The library relied on PCR. Sequencer: Illumina HiSeq 2500. To normalize quantification of the TCRbeta repertoire, the TCR libraries were built with molecular barcoding that relied on unique molecular identifiers. TCRdb passed the public sequencing reads through fastp at Q25 and MiXCR, retaining productive beta sequences. Each entry is one CDR3 protein sequence, shown with its most common DNA and genes. Counted in this sample were approximately 20,000 distinct CDR3 sequences; approximately 12% of them appeared once. Roughly 35% of the sample lies in the top ten.

The sequencing here drew on PBMCs, mostly from graft donor cells, taken 60 days after TCRalphabeta/CD19-depleted stem cell transplant. The receptors originated from a female patient aged 2 to 10 who had a stem cell transplant for congenital amegakaryocytic thrombocytopenia, so the T cells may come from the graft donor.

This clonotype has at least ten counts. The rearrangement joins TRBV10-3 to TRBJ2-5; 7 bases map to TRBD2. Germline trimming cut 4 bases from V and 4 bases from J; bases unmatched to any gene: 6. Germline V gene data show CDR1 as ENHRY and CDR2 as SYGVKD. The CDR3 spans 14 residues. In DNA, the CDR3 is TGTGCCATCAGTGTGGGAGGGTCCTCAGAGACCCAGTACTTC. It encodes CAISVGGSSETQYF.

This clonotype was observed many times. The chain joins TRBV5-1 to TRBJ2-7; D may match TRBD1 or TRBD2 (5 bases each). The germline CDR1 and CDR2 sequences are SGHRS and YFSETQ. The length of the CDR3 is 14 residues. V was pared by 4 bases and J by 0 bases, with 11 bases between. The CDR3 DNA follows: TGCGCCAGCAGCCCCCGGGACCCCTCCTACGAGCAGTACTTC. This translates into CASSPRDPSYEQYF.

This clonotype was seen repeatedly, ten times or more. This chain joins TRBV28 and TRBJ2-5; no clear D gene. Trimming took 3 bases from V and 2 from J, leaving 13 bases between them. The germline gives CDR1 MDHEN, CDR2 SYDVKM. The CDR3 has 15 amino acids. The CDR3 DNA reads as TGTGCCAGCAGTTTTAAGGGCGCTTTTCAAGAGACCCAGTACTTC. Its translation is CASSFKGAFQETQYF.

The rearrangement joins TRBV19 to TRBJ2-1; D possibly corresponds to TRBD1 (5 bases). The CDR3 sequence is 9 residues long. The V and J ends lost 10 bases and 7 bases respectively, with 5 bases between them. Germline assignment: CDR1 LNHDA and CDR2 SQIVND (reference sequence). CDR3 bases: TGTGCCAAGGGGAATGAGCAGTTCTTC. Translated: CAKGNEQFF. Using reference TRBV19 and TRBJ2-1 for the parts outside the CDR3, the full variable domain is DGGITQSPKYLFRKEGQNVTLSCEQNLNHDAMYWYRQDPGQGLRLIYYSQIVNDFQKGDIAEGYSVSREKKESFPLTVTSAQKNPTAFYLCAKGNEQFFGPGTRLTVL.